One sample yielded the 27 T cell receptor beta chains listed below, sequenced in a study of blood T cell repertoires in COVID-19. Measured with immunoSEQ multiplex PCR; TCRdb has only the in-frame clones, and not every one. The data show 150,000 to 200,000 clones, 90% seen once. Sequencing was performed on peripheral blood. These receptor sequences come from a man in his fifties or sixties with acute or convalescent COVID-19.

This clone was detected a few times. This chain links TRBV4-2 with TRBJ2-5, with D tentatively TRBD1 (6 bases). The germline V gene encodes CDR1 LGHNA and CDR2 YNFKEQ. The CDR3 covers 15 residues. V gave up 4 bases and J gave up 1 base, with 13 bases separating them. The CDR3 loop reads CASSPDSFSQETQYF. As DNA, the CDR3 is TGTGCCAGCAGCCCGGACAGCTTCTCCCAAGAGACCCAGTACTTC.

The chain carries TRBV18 and TRBJ1-5; TRBD1 is a possible D gene (5 bases). The V end was cut by 6 bases, the J end by 4 bases, with 16 bases between. This CDR3 comprises 15 residues. Germline lookup yields CDR1 KGHSH and CDR2 LQKENI. CDR3 region: CASSPFDSRNQPQHF. For the CDR3, the DNA is TGTGCCAGCTCCCCTTTTGACAGTAGAAATCAGCCCCAGCATTTT.

The V gene is TRBV5-8, the J gene TRBJ2-6; the D gene is possibly TRBD1 (6 bases). The V gene's germline CDR1 is SGHTS and CDR2 YDEGEE. There are 15 residues in the CDR3. The V end was cut by 4 bases, the J end by 1 base, with 9 bases between. For the CDR3, the DNA is TGTGCCAGCAGCCCCAGGGGTTCTGGGGCCAACGTCCTGACTTTC. Translated, it gives CASSPRGSGANVLTF.

The V and J genes are TRBV7-8 and TRBJ2-1, with 8 nucleotides matching TRBD2. This CDR3 contains 15 residues. The ends lost 7 bases at V and 4 bases at J; junction bases unmatched: 9. Germline assignment: CDR1 SGHVS and CDR2 FQNEAQ. The chain's CDR3 is CASTGGRENYNEQFF. The CDR3 bases are TGTGCCAGCACGGGGGGGCGGGAGAATTACAATGAGCAGTTCTTC.

The chain has TRBV7-2 and TRBJ2-7, with a tentative D call TRBD2 (6 bases). Deletions cut 8 bases from V and 5 bases from J, with 25 bases between. The CDR3 spans 16 residues. The V gene's germline CDR1 is SGHTA and CDR2 FQGNSA. CDR3 in DNA: TGTGCCAGCTTGGAGGGGCCAGGGACTCGCCTCCACGAGCAGTACTTC. Its translation: CASLEGPGTRLHEQYF. Based on the CDR3 plus reference TRBV7-2 and TRBJ2-7, the full variable domain is GAGVSQSPSNKVTEKGKDVELRCDPISGHTALYWYRQSLGQGLEFLIYFQGNSAPDKSGLPSDRFSAERTGGSVSTLTIQRTQQEDSAVYLCASLEGPGTRLHEQYFGPGTRLTVT.

This clone was observed a single time. V usage is TRBV4-3 and J usage is TRBJ2-3; TRBD2 aligns across 11 bases. The V and J ends lost 1 base and 7 bases, in that order; junction bases with no gene match: 10. Germline V gene sequence: CDR1 LGHNA, CDR2 YSLEER. CDR3 length: 17 residues. The CDR3 coding sequence is TGCGCCAGCAGCCAAGGGGTATTACTAGCGGGGGTTAATACGCAGTATTTT. It is translated as CASSQGVLLAGVNTQYF.

The gene calls are TRBV4-1 and TRBJ1-4; D is ambiguous. Trimming removed 1 base from V and 8 bases from J, with 14 bases in between. Per the germline V gene, CDR1 is MGHRA and CDR2 is YSYEKL. The CDR3 covers 15 residues. Here the CDR3 reads CASSQVPGSQEKLFF. In DNA, the CDR3 is TGCGCCAGCAGCCAAGTCCCCGGGTCCCAAGAAAAACTGTTTTTT.

The genes are TRBV28 and TRBJ2-7; possible D gene TRBD2, 6 bases. Germline V CDR1 and CDR2: MDHEN, SYDVKM. V dropped 2 bases and J dropped 2 bases, with 19 bases sitting between them. The CDR3 sequence is 17 residues long. This CDR3 reads CASSLGGTLAGTYEQYF. CDR3 in DNA: TGTGCCAGCAGTTTAGGCGGGACCCTGGCGGGGACCTACGAGCAGTACTTC.

This clone showed up just a few times. The chain has TRBV14 and TRBJ2-7; 8 nucleotides agree with TRBD1. The V gene end was trimmed by 2 bases and the J gene end by 4 bases; junction bases not matched to a gene: 4. The germline CDR1 and CDR2 sequences are SGHDN and FVKESK. This CDR3 has 14 residues. The CDR3 DNA is TGTGCCAGCAGCCAATCGGACAGGGCGTACGAGCAGTACGTC. The encoded protein is CASSQSDRAYEQYV.

This clone came up a few times. V is TRBV14 and J is TRBJ1-6, with D unclear. V was cut by 1 base and J by 5 bases, with 6 bases left in between. Germline V gene sequence: CDR1 SGHDN, CDR2 FVKESK. The CDR3 loop spans 14 amino acids. The CDR3 bases are TGTGCCAGCAGCCAAGTTCGGGATAATTCACCCCTCCACTTT. This sequence encodes CASSQVRDNSPLHF. The full variable domain, completed using reference TRBV14 and TRBJ1-6, is EAGVTQFPSHSVIEKGQTVTLRCDPISGHDNLYWYRRVMGKEIKFLLHFVKESKQDESGMPNNRFLAERTGGTYSTLKVQPAELEDSGVYFCASSQVRDNSPLHFGNGTRLTVT.

The rearrangement links TRBV19 to TRBJ2-4; tentative D call: TRBD1 (6 bases). CDR1 is LNHDA and CDR2 is SQIVND in the germline V gene (reference sequence). V lost 4 bases and J 0 bases, leaving 16 bases between the germline ends. The CDR3 spans 17 residues. CDR3: CASSNRPGELAKNIQYF. The DNA of the CDR3 is TGTGCCAGTAGTAACCGACCAGGGGAACTAGCCAAAAACATTCAGTACTTC.

The chain has TRBV10-3 and TRBJ2-2; D not resolved. Trimming left V 6 bases short and J 0 bases short, with 17 bases between. Germline-derived CDR1 and CDR2 are ENHRY and SYGVKD. The CDR3 extends over 17 amino acids. CDR3 in DNA: TGTGCCATCAGCCCTACTGGGCCCGGCGCGAACACCGGGGAGCTGTTTTTT. Protein product: CAISPTGPGANTGELFF.

This clone has just one count. The gene calls are TRBV25-1 and TRBJ2-1, with 11 bases aligning to TRBD2. The V gene end was trimmed by 6 bases and the J gene end by 9 bases; junction bases not matched to a gene: 7. Germline-derived CDR1 and CDR2 are MGHDK and SYGVNS. The CDR3 has 14 amino acids. The CDR3 spells CASSLAGGLPEQFF. For the CDR3, the DNA is TGTGCCAGCAGCCTAGCGGGAGGCCTTCCTGAGCAGTTCTTC.

V and J are TRBV28 and TRBJ1-5; 7 bases are shared with TRBD1. Germline CDR1 MDHEN, CDR2 SYDVKM. The CDR3 is 17 amino acids. V gave up 5 bases and J gave up 7 bases; unmatched junction bases: 17. The CDR3 reads CASSLAQGPLIFQPQHF. The CDR3 nucleotides read TGTGCCAGCAGTCTCGCACAGGGGCCACTGATTTTCCAGCCCCAGCATTTT.

The chain has TRBV28 and TRBJ1-2; the D gene is possibly TRBD1 (5 bases). The germline V gene encodes CDR1 MDHEN and CDR2 SYDVKM. CDR3 length: 13 amino acids. With 4 bases removed from V and 5 bases from J, the gap between germline ends came to 11 bases. CDR3 in amino acids: CASSSGTHYGYTF. CDR3 nucleotides: TGTGCCAGCAGTTCCGGGACTCATTATGGCTACACCTTC.

The chain joins TRBV6-5 to TRBJ2-2; D unclear. Germline CDR1 MNHEY, CDR2 SVGAGI. This CDR3 is 13 amino acids long. V was clipped by 6 bases and J by 1 base, with 6 bases between them. The DNA for the CDR3 is TGTGCCAGCAGCCCCAGGAACACCGGGGAGCTGTTTTTT. Protein product: CASSPRNTGELFF.

This clone appeared a few times. The chain is built from TRBV12-3 or TRBV12-4 and TRBJ2-2, with D maybe TRBD1 (5 bases). The CDR3 covers 13 residues. Trimming took off 6 bases at V and 6 bases at J, with 11 bases between the two ends. CDR3 coding DNA: TGTGCCAGCAGGGGAAAGGGGTCCGGGGAGCTGTTTTTT. Translation: CASRGKGSGELFF.

The chain combines TRBV27 with TRBJ1-6; the D is unclear. The CDR3 loop spans 15 amino acids. Germline V gives CDR1 MNHEY, CDR2 SMNVEV (reference sequence). Trimming stripped 4 bases from V and 8 bases from J, with 15 bases between. The CDR3 region is CASSWRTPDDSPLHF. The DNA for the CDR3 is TGTGCCAGCAGTTGGAGAACGCCCGACGATTCACCCCTCCACTTT.

This clone was seen a single time. Germline is not matched at one junction end, which may reflect a read error. The chain employs TRBV28 and TRBJ1-2, with a tentative D call TRBD1 (5 bases). The CDR3 length is 14 residues. In germline, CDR1 is MDHEN, CDR2 SYDVKM. CDR3 region: CASSVWTPNYGYTF. CDR3 sequence (DNA): TGTGCCAGCAGTGTATGGACACCAAACTATGGCTACACCTTC.

The sample holds a few counts of this clone. The chain uses TRBV19 and TRBJ1-5; a weak D match, TRBD1 (5 bases). V was trimmed by 1 base and J by 3 bases, leaving 19 bases between them. The CDR3 length is 18 residues. In germline, CDR1 is LNHDA, CDR2 SQIVND (reference sequence). Here the CDR3 DNA reads TGTGCCAGTAGTATAGCCGGATCGATTACAGGTACCAATCAGCCCCAGCATTTT. It is translated as CASSIAGSITGTNQPQHF.

The chain's CDR3 is CATSVASGVSDTQYF. For the CDR3, the DNA is TGTGCCACCAGTGTGGCTAGCGGGGTATCAGATACGCAGTATTTT. The V gene is TRBV24-1, the J gene TRBJ2-3; 9 nucleotides align to TRBD2. V lost 5 bases to trimming and J lost 4 bases; unmatched junction nucleotides: 6. The CDR3 has 15 amino acids. Germline assignment: CDR1 KGHDR and CDR2 SFDVKD.

The rearrangement uses TRBV4-2 and TRBJ2-3, with a possible D match to TRBD1 (6 bases). The ends were cut back, 0 bases at V and 10 bases at J, with 26 bases in the middle. Per the germline V gene, CDR1 is LGHNA and CDR2 is YNFKEQ. CDR3 length equals 18 residues. The CDR3 coding sequence is TGTGCCAGCAGCCAAGAGGTCGGGACGGACAGTGTGATCCTGCCGCAGTATTTT. It codes for CASSQEVGTDSVILPQYF.

This clone was seen a handful of times. The CDR3 spells CASSAGTGDNEQFF. The CDR3 coding sequence is TGTGCCAGCAGCGCGGGGACAGGAGATAATGAGCAGTTCTTC. This chain uses TRBV11-3 with TRBJ2-1; 8 nucleotides align to TRBD1. The V gene end was trimmed by 5 bases and the J gene end by 7 bases; junction bases not matched to a gene: 7. Germline V gives CDR1 SGHNT, CDR2 YENEEA. This CDR3 contains 14 residues.

The chain is built from TRBV27 and TRBJ1-5; 8 bases are shared with TRBD1. The junction had 3 bases not matched to a gene; V was cut back by 3 bases and J by 2 bases. Germline assignment: CDR1 MNHEY and CDR2 SMNVEV (reference sequence). CDR3 length: 15 residues. The chain's CDR3 is CASSFDRGGNQPQHF. DNA of the CDR3: TGTGCCAGCAGTTTCGACAGGGGAGGCAATCAGCCCCAGCATTTT.

The rearrangement links TRBV3-1 (or the pseudogene TRBV3-2) to TRBJ1-2; the D gene is possibly TRBD1 (5 bases). V was shortened by 1 base and J by 3 bases, with 12 bases between the two germline ends. The CDR3 is 15 amino acids. Germline V gene sequence: CDR1 LGHDT, CDR2 YNNKEL (reference sequence). This CDR3 is CASSQVVQGYYGYTF. The CDR3 DNA sequence: TGTGCCAGCAGCCAAGTGGTCCAGGGATACTATGGCTACACCTTC.

This sequence joins TRBV7-2 and TRBJ1-2, with D possibly TRBD1 on 6 matching bases. V dropped 5 bases and J dropped 6 bases, with 19 bases sitting between them. Germline lookup yields CDR1 SGHTA and CDR2 FQGNSA. The CDR3 contains 15 residues. The CDR3 loop is CASSRTATGWDGYTF. CDR3 nucleotides: TGTGCCAGCAGCCGTACCGCGACAGGTTGGGATGGCTACACCTTC.

The chain joins TRBV9 to TRBJ2-2; D is possibly TRBD2 (5 bases). Trimming left V 3 bases short and J 6 bases short, with 21 bases between. Germline CDR1 reads SGDLS; CDR2 reads YYNGEE. The CDR3 extends over 17 amino acids. The CDR3 nucleotides are TGTGCCAGCAGCGGACGACCACTAGTTAAAGAGCCCGGGGAGCTGTTTTTT. Translated, it gives CASSGRPLVKEPGELFF.